Each of the 10 T cell receptor beta chains below was sequenced from the same sample in a study of CD8+ T cells in alopecia areata. cDNA reverse transcribed from extracted RNA served as the sequencing template. TCRdb's copy holds only in-frame clones and misses some; the assay was immunoSEQ multiplex PCR. In the table there are 35,000 to 50,000 clones, roughly 89% of which are singletons. Treatment: oral pan-JAK inhibitor, 5-10 mg twice daily. Here the sequenced sample was CD8+ T cells sorted from blood, taken at week 24, from a patient treated with tofacitinib. The receptors stem from a human donor with alopecia areata.

The chain is built from TRBV10-3 and TRBJ2-5, with unresolved D. The CDR3 sequence is 11 residues long. Germline CDR1 and CDR2: ENHRY and SYGVKD. The V end was cut by 7 bases, the J end by 0 bases, with 3 bases between. The CDR3 loop is CAIKNQETQYF. The DNA of the CDR3 is TGTGCCATCAAGAACCAAGAGACCCAGTACTTC.

CDR3 region: CSVLTRASGELFF. As DNA, the CDR3 is TGCAGCGTCCTAACGCGAGCCTCCGGGGAGCTGTTTTTT. This rearrangement joins TRBV29-1 to TRBJ2-2; no clear D gene. V lost 6 bases and J 6 bases, leaving 14 bases between the germline ends. The CDR3 has 13 amino acids. Germline CDR1 and CDR2: SQVTM and ANQGSEA.

The chain is built from TRBV19 and TRBJ2-3; 15 bases line up with TRBD2. This CDR3 has 15 amino acids. V shed 7 bases and J 8 bases; nucleotides not matched to a gene: 7. CDR1 LNHDA and CDR2 SQIVND come from the germline V gene (reference sequence). The CDR3 bases are TGTGCCAGTAAGGAGGGACTAGCGGGGGGTCTTACGCAGTATTTT. Translating it yields CASKEGLAGGLTQYF.

The V and J genes are TRBV28 and TRBJ2-7; D remains ambiguous. Trimming took off 3 bases at V and 7 bases at J, with 10 bases between the two ends. CDR3 length equals 12 residues. Germline V gives CDR1 MDHEN, CDR2 SYDVKM. CDR3 region: CASSFQAREQYF. CDR3 coding DNA: TGTGCCAGCAGTTTCCAGGCACGGGAGCAGTACTTC.

V usage is TRBV7-9 and J usage is TRBJ2-1, with D uncertain. The CDR3 has 12 residues. The germline gives CDR1 SEHNR, CDR2 FQNEAQ (reference sequence). Trimming shortened V by 0 bases and J by 10 bases, and 7 bases separated the two germline ends. The CDR3 region has the DNA TGTGCCAGCAGCTTAGCGTTCAGGGAGCAGTTCTTC. It codes for CASSLAFREQFF.

The chain carries TRBV5-6 and TRBJ2-2; D is perhaps TRBD1 (5 bases). V shed 5 bases and J shed 4 bases, with 12 bases lying between them. This CDR3 is built from 14 residues. The germline V gene has CDR1 SGHDT and CDR2 YYEEEE. The DNA for the CDR3 is TGTGCCAGCAGTTCCCAGGGTATCACCGGGGAGCTGTTTTTT. Translated, it gives CASSSQGITGELFF. The full variable domain, with the rest looked up from reference TRBV5-6 and TRBJ2-2, is DAGVTQSPTHLIKTRGQQVTLRCSPKSGHDTVSWYQQALGQGPQFIFQYYEEEERQRGNFPDRFSGHQFPNYSSELNVNALLLGDSALYLCASSSQGITGELFFGEGSRLTVL.

The rearrangement joins TRBV29-1 to TRBJ2-5; TRBD2 aligns across 10 bases. The CDR3 is made up of 15 amino acids. V dropped 2 bases and J dropped 2; count of bases not matched to a gene: 5. Per the germline V gene, CDR1 is SQVTM and CDR2 is ANQGSEA. The CDR3 nucleotides are TGCAGCGTTGAACAACTAGCGGGGCCACAAGAGACCCAGTACTTC. Translating it yields CSVEQLAGPQETQYF.

The J gene is TRBJ2-7, the V gene TRBV7-9; no reliable D call. Germline CDR1 reads SEHNR; CDR2 reads FQNEAQ (reference sequence). This CDR3 contains 13 residues. Between the trimmed V and J ends, which lost 2 bases and 3 bases, there was a span of 8 bases. The CDR3 region has the DNA TGTGCCAGCAGCTTACACGGTGACTACGAGCAGTACTTC. Translating it yields CASSLHGDYEQYF.

The table lists this clone with a count of one. The chain carries TRBV5-6 and TRBJ2-1, with TRBD1 matching 8 bases. CDR3 length: 15 residues. The J segment lost 4 bases and the V segment lost 0 bases, leaving 3 bases of the junction unmatched. Germline V CDR1 and CDR2: SGHDT, YYEEEE. The CDR3 sequence is CASSLARTGYNEQFF. CDR3 sequence (DNA): TGTGCCAGCAGCTTGGCTCGGACAGGGTACAATGAGCAGTTCTTC.

V and J are TRBV27 and TRBJ2-5, with 7 bases fitting TRBD2. The end of the DNA fits TRBJ2-7 better, so the J call may be wrong. Germline V gene sequence: CDR1 MNHEY, CDR2 SMNVEV (reference sequence). The CDR3 consists of 14 residues. CDR3 nucleotide sequence: TGTGCCAGCAGTCCAACTAGCGTGCCCTACGAGCAGTACTTC. Its protein is CASSPTSVPYEQYF.